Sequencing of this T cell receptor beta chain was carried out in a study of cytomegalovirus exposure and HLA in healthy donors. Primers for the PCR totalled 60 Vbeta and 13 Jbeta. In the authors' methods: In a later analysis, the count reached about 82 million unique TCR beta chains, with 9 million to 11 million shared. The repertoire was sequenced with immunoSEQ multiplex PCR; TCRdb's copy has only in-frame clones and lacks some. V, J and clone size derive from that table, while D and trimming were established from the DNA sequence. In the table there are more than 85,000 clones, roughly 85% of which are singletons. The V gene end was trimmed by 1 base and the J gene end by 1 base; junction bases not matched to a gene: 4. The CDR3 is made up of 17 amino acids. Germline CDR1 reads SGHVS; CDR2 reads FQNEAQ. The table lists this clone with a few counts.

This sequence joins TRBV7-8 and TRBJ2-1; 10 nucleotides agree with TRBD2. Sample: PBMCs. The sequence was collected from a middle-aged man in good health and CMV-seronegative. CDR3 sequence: CASSLVLTSGSYNEQFF. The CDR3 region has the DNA TGTGCCAGCAGCTTAGTTTTGACTAGCGGGTCCTACAATGAGCAGTTCTTC.